Below, 25 T cell receptor beta chains from the same sample are listed, as sequenced in a study of cytomegalovirus exposure and HLA in healthy donors. The PCR made use of 60 Vbeta and 13 Jbeta primers. Clones were sequenced by immunoSEQ multiplex PCR, and TCRdb holds only the in-frame ones, with some missing. Of about 94,000 clones in the sample, around 68% were seen once. The sample taken for sequencing was PBMCs. All receptors come from a man aged 25 to 40 in good health and CMV-seropositive.

The chain carries TRBV13 and TRBJ2-3; 8 nucleotides match TRBD1. CDR1 is PRHDT and CDR2 is FYEKMQ in the germline V gene (reference sequence). CDR3 length: 17 amino acids. V was pared by 0 bases and J by 4 bases, with 9 bases of the junction left unmatched. CDR3 protein: CASSLGGGQGAPDTQYF. The CDR3 DNA sequence: TGTGCCAGCAGCTTAGGAGGAGGGCAGGGGGCCCCAGATACGCAGTATTTT.

The rearrangement links TRBV4-3 to TRBJ2-7; the match to TRBD2 covers 8 bases. CDR1 LGHNA and CDR2 YSLEER come from the germline V gene. The CDR3 is made up of 18 amino acids. V was clipped by 0 bases and J by 0 bases; unmatched bases: 10. The CDR3 region is CASSQDRAGGYLSYEQYF. CDR3 nucleotides: TGCGCCAGCAGCCAAGATCGGGCGGGAGGTTACCTCTCCTACGAGCAGTACTTC.

The chain couples TRBV7-9 to TRBJ2-7; the match to TRBD1 covers 7 bases. This CDR3 is 16 amino acids long. With 6 bases clipped from V and 2 bases from J, the junction kept 13 bases outside the gene matches. CDR1 SEHNR and CDR2 FQNEAQ come from the germline V gene (reference sequence). The CDR3, as DNA: TGTGCCAGCAGTTCCGACCGGACAGGTACCCCCTACGAGCAGTACTTC. Translating gives CASSSDRTGTPYEQYF.

The V and J genes are TRBV5-1 and TRBJ1-6, with 7 bases that match TRBD1. Germline trimming cut 4 bases from V and 6 bases from J; bases unmatched to any gene: 4. This CDR3 has 14 residues. Germline CDR1 reads SGHRS; CDR2 reads YFSETQ. CDR3 sequence reads: CASSPGTANSPLHF. The CDR3 coding sequence is TGCGCCAGCAGCCCCGGGACAGCTAATTCACCCCTCCACTTT. The whole variable domain, remainder taken from reference TRBV5-1 and TRBJ1-6, is KAGVTQTPRYLIKTRGQQVTLSCSPISGHRSVSWYQQTPGQGLQFLFEYFSETQRNKGNFPGRFSGRQFSNSRSEMNVSTLELGDSALYLCASSPGTANSPLHFGNGTRLTVT.

The chain couples TRBV10-1 to TRBJ2-7, with TRBD1 matching 8 bases. Germline V lookup: CDR1 WNHNN, CDR2 SYGVQD (reference sequence). The trim removed 9 bases at V and 6 bases at J, leaving 10 bases unmatched. The CDR3 covers 13 residues. The CDR3 DNA reads TGCGCCAGGGCGGGACAGGCCGACTGCGAGCAGTACTTC. Its translation: CARAGQADCEQYF.

A few counts support this clone. J is TRBJ2-6 and V is TRBV5-5, with 8 bases identical to TRBD2. The germline CDR1 and CDR2 sequences are SGHKS and YYEKEE (reference sequence). V lost 2 bases and J lost 2; bases outside the gene matches: 6. CDR3 size: 17 residues. CDR3 nucleotide sequence: TGTGCCAGCAGCTTAGTAGTCGGGGGGGCTGGGGCCAACGTCCTGACTTTC. It yields the protein CASSLVVGGAGANVLTF.

The rearrangement joins TRBV5-6 to TRBJ1-5; 7 bases map to TRBD1. V shed 5 bases and J 1 base; nucleotides not matched to a gene: 6. CDR3 length: 15 residues. The germline V gene encodes CDR1 SGHDT and CDR2 YYEEEE. This CDR3 reads CASSSGTASNQPQHF. The CDR3 coding sequence is TGTGCCAGCAGTTCAGGGACAGCAAGCAATCAGCCCCAGCATTTT.

The rearrangement joins TRBV10-3 to TRBJ2-3; D may be TRBD1 (5 bases). CDR1 is ENHRY and CDR2 is SYGVKD in the germline V gene. The CDR3 has 14 residues. V shed 2 bases and J shed 3 bases, with 9 bases lying between them. Written as DNA, the CDR3 is TGTGCCATCAGTGAGGTGTCAGGGACAGATACGCAGTATTTT. It specifies CAISEVSGTDTQYF.

This clone turned up a few times. V gene TRBV19 combines with J gene TRBJ1-5; no definite D call. V lost 1 base and J lost 9, with 7 bases in between. The CDR3 is 12 residues long. CDR1 LNHDA and CDR2 SQIVND come from the germline V gene (reference sequence). The CDR3 protein is CASSIAPGPQHF. The CDR3 bases are TGTGCCAGTAGTATAGCCCCAGGGCCCCAGCATTTT.

J is TRBJ1-1 and V is TRBV4-3, with no clear D. The CDR3 runs to 16 residues. V lost 0 bases and J 4 bases, leaving 15 bases between the germline ends. CDR1 and CDR2 (germline): LGHNA, YSLEER. CDR3 nucleotides: TGCGCCAGCAGCCAAGATTTCAGTTCGTCCCCCACTGAAGCTTTCTTT. Translating it yields CASSQDFSSSPTEAFF.

J is TRBJ2-1 and V is TRBV19, with TRBD1 matching over 9 bases. Per the germline V gene, CDR1 is LNHDA and CDR2 is SQIVND (reference sequence). This CDR3 contains 14 residues. J lost 9 bases, V lost 5 bases, and 8 bases had no gene match. CDR3 loop: CASSGDRVSGEQFF. DNA for the CDR3: TGTGCCAGTAGTGGGGACAGGGTATCCGGTGAGCAGTTCTTC.

The genes are TRBV9 and TRBJ2-1; the D gene is possibly TRBD1 (6 bases). This CDR3 is built from 15 residues. Looked up from germline, CDR1 is SGDLS and CDR2 is YYNGEE. Trimming took off 0 bases at V and 5 bases at J, with 12 bases between the two ends. The CDR3 spells CASSVGDNEDNEQFF. CDR3 sequence (DNA): TGTGCCAGCAGCGTAGGGGACAATGAAGACAATGAGCAGTTCTTC.

This clone occurred a few times. V and J are TRBV5-3 and TRBJ1-3; maybe TRBD1 (5 bases). TRBV5-3 is an ORF for which the function is uncertain. There are 15 residues in the CDR3. Here the CDR3 reads CAPGGGEGSGNTIYF. The CDR3 DNA sequence: TGTGCACCGGGGGGGGGAGAGGGCTCTGGAAACACCATATATTTT.

This chain's CDR3 is CASSLSGTDTGELFF. CDR3 in DNA: TGTGCCAGCAGCTTAAGTGGGACAGATACCGGGGAGCTGTTTTTT. The V call is TRBV7-3, the J call TRBJ2-2; 7 positions match TRBD1. Germline assignment: CDR1 SGHTA and CDR2 FQGTGA. With V trimmed by 1 base and J by 5 bases, 4 bases remained unmatched. The CDR3 consists of 15 residues.

The chain uses TRBV19 and TRBJ1-1; D is possibly TRBD1 (5 bases). V lost 3 bases and J 11 bases, leaving 16 bases between the germline ends. The CDR3 totals 13 residues. CDR1 is LNHDA and CDR2 is SQIVND in the germline V gene (reference sequence). In DNA, the CDR3 is TGTGCCAGTAGTATGGGCTATGCGGGGCTGGCTTTCTTT. Protein sequence: CASSMGYAGLAFF.

The J gene is TRBJ2-5, the V gene TRBV4-2, with 10 nucleotides matching TRBD2. J lost 5 bases, V lost 4 bases, and 10 bases had no gene match. CDR1 is LGHNA and CDR2 is YNFKEQ in the germline V gene. CDR3 size: 16 residues. The CDR3 region is CASSPPMSGGEETQYF. As DNA, the CDR3 is TGTGCCAGCAGCCCCCCGATGAGCGGGGGGGAGGAGACCCAGTACTTC.

This rearrangement joins TRBV30 to TRBJ1-4; a possible D gene is TRBD1 (6 bases). V gave up 0 bases and J gave up 8 bases, with 16 bases separating them. Germline-derived CDR1 and CDR2 are GTSNPN and SVGIG (reference sequence). The CDR3 has 15 amino acids. CDR3 in DNA: TGTGCCTGGAGTGTAGGAACAGGGCTGTGGGAAAAACTGTTTTTT. It yields the protein CAWSVGTGLWEKLFF.

This clone was observed once. The chain recombines TRBV28 with TRBJ1-1; a possible D gene is TRBD1 (6 bases). The CDR3 has 12 residues. Trimming pared 7 bases from V and 5 bases from J, leaving 11 bases between. Germline CDR1 and CDR2: MDHEN and SYDVKM. CDR3 coding DNA: TGTGCCAGCACCGTCGACAGGACTGAAGCTTTCTTT. This gives the protein CASTVDRTEAFF.

The chain has TRBV5-1 and TRBJ2-7; 15 bases fit TRBD2. This CDR3 comprises 18 residues. The ends lost 4 bases at V and 0 bases at J; junction bases unmatched: 8. The germline gives CDR1 SGHRS, CDR2 YFSETQ. The CDR3 spells CASSLGLAGGSFSYEQYF. The CDR3 DNA follows: TGCGCCAGCAGCCTTGGACTAGCGGGAGGGTCCTTCTCCTACGAGCAGTACTTC.

This chain uses TRBV7-9 with TRBJ1-2, with D perhaps matching TRBD1 (5 bases). Germline V gene sequence: CDR1 SEHNR, CDR2 FQNEAQ (reference sequence). The CDR3 is 12 amino acids. V was cut by 2 bases and J by 10 bases, with 11 bases left in between. The CDR3 DNA reads TGTGCCAGCAGCTTACTCGGGGGGATCTACACCTTC. Translation: CASSLLGGIYTF.

The J gene is TRBJ1-1, the V gene TRBV11-3; tentative D call: TRBD1 (5 bases). Germline assignment: CDR1 SGHNT and CDR2 YENEEA. The CDR3 runs 14 residues. The V end lost 2 bases, the J end lost 3 bases, and 10 bases lay between the germline ends. The CDR3 nucleotides read TGTGCCAGCAGCTTACAGGGAGGCGACACTGAAGCTTTCTTT. Amino acids: CASSLQGGDTEAFF.

This clone was picked up a small number of times. The chain combines TRBV9 with TRBJ2-2; tentative D call: TRBD2 (7 bases). Germline V CDR1 and CDR2: SGDLS, YYNGEE. The CDR3 totals 14 residues. The V gene lost 4 bases and the J gene lost 7 bases, with 14 bases spanning the gap. As DNA, the CDR3 is TGTGCCAGCAGCTATACGGGGGGCGGCGGGGAGCTGTTTTTT. This codes for CASSYTGGGGELFF.

V is TRBV5-1 and J is TRBJ2-4; weak D call: TRBD2 (5 bases). There are 20 residues in the CDR3. Germline lookup yields CDR1 SGHRS and CDR2 YFSETQ. V was pared by 2 bases and J by 2 bases, with 26 bases between. The CDR3 DNA is TGCGCCAGCAGCTTATACAACGATGCAAACGCGGGCACGACCAAAAACATTCAGTACTTC. As protein: CASSLYNDANAGTTKNIQYF.

J is TRBJ1-5 and V is TRBV5-4, with 9 bases lining up with TRBD1. Unmatched junction bases numbered 5, after V lost 4 bases and J lost 0 bases. CDR3 length: 16 residues. Germline CDR1 is SGHNT and CDR2 is YYREEE (reference sequence). Written as DNA, the CDR3 is TGTGCCAGCAGCCCGGACAGGGGACCTAGCAATCAGCCCCAGCATTTT. Its protein is CASSPDRGPSNQPQHF.

The CDR3 spells CASSVGVSDVGELFF. Written as DNA, the CDR3 is TGTGCCAGCAGCGTAGGTGTTAGCGACGTCGGGGAGCTGTTTTTT. The chain uses TRBV9 and TRBJ2-2, with D perhaps matching TRBD2 (5 bases). Per the germline V gene, CDR1 is SGDLS and CDR2 is YYNGEE. V shed 0 bases and J shed 7 bases, with 13 bases lying between them. The CDR3 has 15 amino acids.